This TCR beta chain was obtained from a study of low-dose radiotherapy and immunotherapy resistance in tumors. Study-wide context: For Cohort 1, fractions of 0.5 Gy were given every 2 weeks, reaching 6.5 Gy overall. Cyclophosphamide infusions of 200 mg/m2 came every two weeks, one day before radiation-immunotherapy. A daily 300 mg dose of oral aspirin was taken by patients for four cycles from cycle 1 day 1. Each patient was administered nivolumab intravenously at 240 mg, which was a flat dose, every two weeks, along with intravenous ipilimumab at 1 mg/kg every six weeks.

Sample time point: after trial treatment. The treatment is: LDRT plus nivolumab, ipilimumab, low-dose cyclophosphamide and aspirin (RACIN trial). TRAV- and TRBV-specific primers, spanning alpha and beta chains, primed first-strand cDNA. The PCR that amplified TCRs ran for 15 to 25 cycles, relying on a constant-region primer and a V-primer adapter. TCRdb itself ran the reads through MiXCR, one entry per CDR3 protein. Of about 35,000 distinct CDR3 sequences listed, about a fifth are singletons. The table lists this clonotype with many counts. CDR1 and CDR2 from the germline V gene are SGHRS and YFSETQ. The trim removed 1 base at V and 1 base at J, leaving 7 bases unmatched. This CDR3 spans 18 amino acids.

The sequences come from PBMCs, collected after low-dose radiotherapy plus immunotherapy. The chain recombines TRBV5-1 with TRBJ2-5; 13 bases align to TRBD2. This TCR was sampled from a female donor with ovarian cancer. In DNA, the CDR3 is TGCGCCAGCAGCTTGAATCGGGGACTAGCGGGGCCCCAAGAGACCCAGTACTTC. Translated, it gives CASSLNRGLAGPQETQYF.